Below are 25 T cell receptor beta chains sequenced from a single sample in a study of cytomegalovirus exposure and HLA in healthy donors. PCR was performed using 60 Vbeta and 13 Jbeta primers. Clones were read by immunoSEQ multiplex PCR, and TCRdb kept only the in-frame ones, dropping some. The sample consists of approximately 120,000 clones, roughly 69% of them appearing once. Source material: PBMCs. The receptors derive from a woman in her 70s in good health and CMV-seropositive.

This clone turned up a few times. This CDR3 reads CAWSGADQPQHF. CDR3 DNA sequence: TGTGCCTGGAGTGGAGCCGATCAGCCCCAGCATTTT. The chain couples TRBV30 to TRBJ1-5, with D uncertain. V was cut by 1 base and J by 5 bases, with 6 bases left in between. The CDR3 loop spans 12 amino acids. Per the germline V gene, CDR1 is GTSNPN and CDR2 is SVGIG (reference sequence).

V usage is TRBV19 and J usage is TRBJ1-6; 7 bases fit TRBD1. After removal of 4 bases from V and 9 bases from J, the junction contained 6 bases not matched to a gene. This CDR3 has 14 amino acids. Germline V gene sequence: CDR1 LNHDA, CDR2 SQIVND (reference sequence). CDR3 sequence reads: CASSTGQATSPLHF. The CDR3 nucleotides read TGTGCCAGTAGTACCGGACAGGCTACTTCACCCCTCCACTTT.

The rearrangement uses TRBV7-2 and TRBJ1-4; TRBD1 matches 8 bases. This CDR3 has 14 residues. In germline, CDR1 is SGHTA, CDR2 FQGNSA. V dropped 1 base and J dropped 7; count of bases not matched to a gene: 2. DNA for the CDR3: TGTGCCAGCAGCTTAGGCAGGGGGCGTGAAAAACTGTTTTTT. Residues: CASSLGRGREKLFF.

In this sample, this clone turned up a few times. V usage is TRBV6-6 and J usage is TRBJ1-3; no definite D call. V lost 8 bases and J 3 bases, leaving 11 bases between the germline ends. The CDR3 is made up of 13 amino acids. Germline CDR1 and CDR2: MNHNY and SVGAGI (reference sequence). In nucleotides, the CDR3 is TGTGCCAGCGCGGGGAGTAGTGGAAACACCATATATTTT. This encodes CASAGSSGNTIYF.

This chain links TRBV18 with TRBJ2-2; TRBD2 is a possible D gene (6 bases). The germline V gene encodes CDR1 KGHSH and CDR2 LQKENI. V dropped 1 base and J dropped 4 bases, with 13 bases sitting between them. The CDR3 totals 16 residues. The CDR3 loop is CASSPLARGLTGELFF. The CDR3 DNA reads TGTGCCAGCTCACCACTGGCGAGGGGACTCACCGGGGAGCTGTTTTTT.

V and J are TRBV10-1 and TRBJ2-3; 10 bases fit TRBD2. From germline, CDR1 is WNHNN and CDR2 SYGVQD (reference sequence). Trimming at V came to 3 bases and at J to 1 base, leaving 1 base not matched to a gene. The CDR3 totals 15 residues. CDR3 sequence (DNA): TGCGCCAGCAGTGAAGGACTAGCGGGCACAGATACGCAGTATTTT. Protein: CASSEGLAGTDTQYF.

V and J are TRBV6-1 and TRBJ1-3; D is ambiguous. The CDR3 is 14 residues long. Per germline, CDR1 MNHNS and CDR2 SASEGT. V lost 0 bases to trimming and J lost 16 bases, with 19 bases between them. As DNA, the CDR3 is TGTGCCAGCAGTGAAGCGCTTCCCGGGATTGACCGGTATTTT. Residues: CASSEALPGIDRYF.

The chain recombines TRBV4-1 with TRBJ1-1; D gene ambiguous. CDR1 and CDR2 from the germline V gene are MGHRA and YSYEKL. V was trimmed by 0 bases and J by 7 bases, leaving 9 bases between them. This CDR3 is 13 amino acids long. CDR3: CASSQEWSFEAFF. CDR3 DNA sequence: TGCGCCAGCAGCCAAGAATGGAGTTTTGAAGCTTTCTTT.

V usage is TRBV19 and J usage is TRBJ1-5; D is unresolved. Trimming pared 5 bases from V and 0 bases from J, leaving 14 bases between. The CDR3 is made up of 16 amino acids. The germline CDR1 and CDR2 sequences are LNHDA and SQIVND (reference sequence). CDR3 nucleotide sequence: TGTGCCAGTAGTTCCCCCGGTGGTTCTAGCAATCAGCCCCAGCATTTT. Protein sequence: CASSSPGGSSNQPQHF.

Comment on this clone: This sample includes further DNA sequences coding for the same CDR3. V is TRBV6-5 and J is TRBJ1-6; TRBD1 might be the D (5 bases). The V end was cut by 0 bases, the J end by 7 bases, with 10 bases between. Looked up from germline, CDR1 is MNHEY and CDR2 is SVGAGI. The CDR3 runs 15 residues. CDR3: CASSYSREGNSPLHF. The CDR3 coding sequence is TGTGCCAGCAGTTACTCGAGGGAGGGGAATTCACCCCTCCACTTT.

V and J are TRBV6-6 and TRBJ2-2; D ambiguous. Germline assignment: CDR1 MNHNY and CDR2 SVGAGI (reference sequence). V was clipped by 2 bases and J by 5 bases, with 12 bases between them. The CDR3 is made up of 15 amino acids. The CDR3 DNA reads as TGTGCCAGCAGTTACGGGCAGTCGTGGACCGGGGAGCTGTTTTTT. Translating gives CASSYGQSWTGELFF.

This clone was seen only a few times. This sequence joins TRBV6-5 and TRBJ1-5, with TRBD1 as a possible D gene (6 bases). The CDR3 length is 15 residues. The V gene's germline CDR1 is MNHEY and CDR2 SVGAGI. V was clipped by 5 bases and J by 2 bases, with 13 bases between them. CDR3 in DNA: TGTGCCAGCAGTCTAACGACAGGAGGCAATCAGCCCCAGCATTTT. It specifies CASSLTTGGNQPQHF.

This clone occurred once. The chain recombines TRBV19 with TRBJ2-3; 10 nucleotides line up with TRBD2. The CDR3 consists of 16 residues. The germline V gene has CDR1 LNHDA and CDR2 SQIVND (reference sequence). Trimming removed 5 bases from V and 2 bases from J; junction bases left unmatched: 7. The chain's CDR3 is CASSGLAGAVTDTQYF. The CDR3 DNA follows: TGTGCCAGTAGTGGGCTAGCGGGGGCGGTCACAGATACGCAGTATTTT.

This clone was picked up a small number of times. The CDR3 nucleotides read TGTGCCAGCAGTTACGGTGGGGCAGGGGAGAGGGGCTACACCTTC. Translating gives CASSYGGAGERGYTF. The gene calls are TRBV6-5 and TRBJ1-2; D possibly corresponds to TRBD1 (6 bases). V lost 2 bases and J 8 bases, leaving 18 bases between the germline ends. The CDR3 sequence is 15 residues long. Germline V lookup: CDR1 MNHEY, CDR2 SVGAGI.

This sequence joins TRBV15 and TRBJ2-5; 10 positions agree with TRBD2. Germline loops: CDR1 LNHNV, CDR2 YYDKDF (reference sequence). V lost 8 bases, J lost 4 bases, and 7 bases stayed unmatched. The CDR3 extends over 14 amino acids. The DNA of the CDR3 is TGTGCCACCGGGATTAGCGGGGGGAGAGAGACCCAGTACTTC. Its translation is CATGISGGRETQYF. The complete variable domain, with remaining parts taken from reference TRBV15 and TRBJ2-5, reads DAMVIQNPRYQVTQFGKPVTLSCSQTLNHNVMYWYQQKSSQAPKLLFHYYDKDFNNEADTPDNFQSRRPNTSFCFLDIRSPGLGDTAMYLCATGISGGRETQYFGPGTRLLVL.

This chain links TRBV2 with TRBJ2-7, with 8 nucleotides matching TRBD1. Germline V gene sequence: CDR1 SNHLY, CDR2 FYNNEI. After removal of 7 bases from V and 4 bases from J, the junction contained 12 bases not matched to a gene. The CDR3 totals 15 residues. In DNA, the CDR3 is TGTGCCAGCACCCCACAGGGGGGAGTGAATTACGAGCAGTACTTC. Encoded protein: CASTPQGGVNYEQYF.

This sequence joins TRBV6-5 and TRBJ2-3; 8 bases match TRBD2. The CDR3 spans 15 residues. The V and J ends lost 5 bases and 4 bases, in that order; junction bases with no gene match: 8. The V gene's germline CDR1 is MNHEY and CDR2 SVGAGI. CDR3 in amino acids: CASSPGGGWADTQYF. CDR3 in DNA: TGTGCCAGCAGTCCCGGGGGGGGCTGGGCAGATACGCAGTATTTT.

The chain has TRBV11-2 and TRBJ2-5, with D possibly matching TRBD2 (5 bases). The CDR3 covers 15 residues. Germline V gene sequence: CDR1 SGHAT, CDR2 FQNNGV. V lost 5 bases, J lost 5 bases, and 18 bases lay in between. CDR3 DNA sequence: TGTGCCAGCAGCAGAGAGTATTCCCGAGGGGAGACCCAGTACTTC. This gives the protein CASSREYSRGETQYF.

The V and J genes are TRBV30 and TRBJ2-5, with 12 bases that match TRBD2. Looked up from germline, CDR1 is GTSNPN and CDR2 is SVGIG (reference sequence). CDR3 length equals 17 residues. Trimming at V came to 1 base and at J to 2 bases, leaving 8 bases not matched to a gene. The CDR3 here is CAWSGAGGLAGQETQYF. CDR3 nucleotide sequence: TGTGCCTGGAGTGGAGCAGGAGGACTAGCGGGGCAAGAGACCCAGTACTTC.

The CDR3 DNA follows: TGTGCCAGCAGTCAAGACTTGACAGCTCCTGGAAACACCATATATTTT. Amino acids: CASSQDLTAPGNTIYF. The chain uses TRBV6-6 and TRBJ1-3, with D possibly matching TRBD1 (5 bases). Germline CDR1 and CDR2: MNHNY and SVGAGI (reference sequence). Trimming pared 5 bases from V and 2 bases from J, leaving 16 bases between. CDR3 length: 16 residues.

The V and J genes are TRBV6-5 and TRBJ2-7; no clear D gene. Deletions cut 7 bases from V and 3 bases from J, with 10 bases between. The CDR3 sequence is 12 residues long. Germline lookup yields CDR1 MNHEY and CDR2 SVGAGI. Here the CDR3 reads CASTSPGYEQYF. For the CDR3, the DNA is TGTGCCAGCACCTCGCCGGGCTACGAGCAGTACTTC.

The chain links TRBV9 to TRBJ2-1; TRBD2 matches at 7 bases. The CDR3 totals 12 residues. V was clipped by 2 bases and J by 9 bases; unmatched bases: 2. Germline V gene lookup returns CDR1 SGDLS and CDR2 YYNGEE. The CDR3 DNA sequence: TGTGCCAGCAGCGTTGGGGAGGGTGAGCAGTTCTTC. Translation: CASSVGEGEQFF.

The V gene is TRBV6-1, the J gene TRBJ2-7; D uncertain. The germline V gene has CDR1 MNHNS and CDR2 SASEGT. V lost 5 bases to trimming and J lost 3 bases, with 11 bases between them. The CDR3 has 13 residues. CDR3 in DNA: TGTGCCAGCAGTTTGACAAGAAGCTACGAGCAGTACTTC. This sequence encodes CASSLTRSYEQYF.

The chain employs TRBV18 and TRBJ1-1; 7 nucleotides align to TRBD1. V shed 6 bases and J 5 bases; nucleotides not matched to a gene: 9. Germline loops: CDR1 KGHSH, CDR2 LQKENI. The CDR3 is 14 residues long. The CDR3: CASSYRQGQTEAFF. The DNA of the CDR3 is TGTGCCAGCTCGTACCGACAGGGTCAGACTGAAGCTTTCTTT.

The chain is built from TRBV7-8 and TRBJ2-7; 9 bases agree with TRBD1. J lost 0 bases, V lost 6 bases, and 6 bases had no gene match. CDR1 SGHVS and CDR2 FQNEAQ come from the germline V gene. The CDR3 is made up of 15 amino acids. The chain's CDR3 is CASSYRDRDSYEQYF. The CDR3 coding sequence is TGTGCCAGCAGTTACCGGGACAGGGACTCCTACGAGCAGTACTTC.